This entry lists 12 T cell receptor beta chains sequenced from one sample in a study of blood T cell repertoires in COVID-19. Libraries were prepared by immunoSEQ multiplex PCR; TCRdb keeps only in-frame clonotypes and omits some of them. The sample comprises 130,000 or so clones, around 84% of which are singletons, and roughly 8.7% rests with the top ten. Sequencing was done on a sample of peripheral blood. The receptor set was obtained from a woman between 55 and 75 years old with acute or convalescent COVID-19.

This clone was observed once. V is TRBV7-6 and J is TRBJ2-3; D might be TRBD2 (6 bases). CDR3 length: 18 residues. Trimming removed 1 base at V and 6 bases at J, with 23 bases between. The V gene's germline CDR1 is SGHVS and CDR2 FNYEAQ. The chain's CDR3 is CASSLGPGGPGTSDTQYF. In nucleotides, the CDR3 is TGTGCCAGCAGCTTAGGACCCGGCGGTCCGGGGACTTCGGATACGCAGTATTTT.

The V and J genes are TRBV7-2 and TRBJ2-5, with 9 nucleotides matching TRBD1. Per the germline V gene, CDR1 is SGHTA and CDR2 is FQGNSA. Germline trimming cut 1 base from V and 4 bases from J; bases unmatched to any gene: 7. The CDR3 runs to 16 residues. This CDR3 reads CASSLVWDREGETQYF. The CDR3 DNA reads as TGTGCCAGCAGCTTAGTCTGGGACAGGGAAGGAGAGACCCAGTACTTC.

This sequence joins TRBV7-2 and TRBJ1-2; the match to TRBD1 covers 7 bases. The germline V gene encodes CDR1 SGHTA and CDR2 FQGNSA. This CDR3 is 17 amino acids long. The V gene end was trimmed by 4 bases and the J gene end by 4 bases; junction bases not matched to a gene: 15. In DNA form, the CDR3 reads TGTGCCAGCAGCTCCCGGCGTGAGGGGGCGCGAGTCTATGGCTACACCTTC. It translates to CASSSRREGARVYGYTF.

The CDR3 here is CAIGTDRTGANVLTF. The DNA of the CDR3 is TGTGCCATTGGGACAGATCGGACTGGGGCCAACGTCCTGACTTTC. The rearrangement uses TRBV10-3 and TRBJ2-6; TRBD1 matches 7 bases. After removal of 9 bases from V and 2 bases from J, the junction contained 7 bases not matched to a gene. The CDR3 is 15 amino acids. Germline V lookup: CDR1 ENHRY, CDR2 SYGVKD.

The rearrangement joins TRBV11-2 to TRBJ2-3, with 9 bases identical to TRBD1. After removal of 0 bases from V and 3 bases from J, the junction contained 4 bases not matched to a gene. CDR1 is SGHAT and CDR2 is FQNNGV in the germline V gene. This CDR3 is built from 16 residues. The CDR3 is CASSLDGGQGTDTQYF. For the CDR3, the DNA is TGTGCCAGCAGCTTAGATGGGGGACAGGGAACAGATACGCAGTATTTT.

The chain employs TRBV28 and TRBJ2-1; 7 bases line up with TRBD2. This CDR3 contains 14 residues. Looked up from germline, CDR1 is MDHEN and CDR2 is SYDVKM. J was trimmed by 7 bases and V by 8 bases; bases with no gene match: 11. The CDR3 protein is CASCSVGGRNEQFF. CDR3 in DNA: TGTGCCAGCTGTAGTGTCGGGGGGAGGAATGAGCAGTTCTTC. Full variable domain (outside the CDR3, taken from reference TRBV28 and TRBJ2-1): DVKVTQSSRYLVKRTGEKVFLECVQDMDHENMFWYRQDPGLGLRLIYFSYDVKMKEKGDIPEGYSVSREKKERFSLILESASTNQTSMYLCASCSVGGRNEQFFGPGTRLTVL.

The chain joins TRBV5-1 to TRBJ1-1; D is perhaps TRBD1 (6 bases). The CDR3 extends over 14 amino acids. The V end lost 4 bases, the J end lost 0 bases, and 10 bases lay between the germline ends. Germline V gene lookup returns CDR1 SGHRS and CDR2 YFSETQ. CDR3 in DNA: TGCGCCAGCAGCATGGACAGTCTGAACACTGAAGCTTTCTTT. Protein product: CASSMDSLNTEAFF.

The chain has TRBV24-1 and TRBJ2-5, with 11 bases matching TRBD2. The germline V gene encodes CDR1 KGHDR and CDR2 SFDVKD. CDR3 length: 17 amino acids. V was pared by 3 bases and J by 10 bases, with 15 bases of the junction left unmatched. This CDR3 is CATSDAVLAGAPTGQYF. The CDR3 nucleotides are TGTGCCACCAGTGATGCCGTACTAGCGGGGGCCCCCACGGGCCAGTACTTC.

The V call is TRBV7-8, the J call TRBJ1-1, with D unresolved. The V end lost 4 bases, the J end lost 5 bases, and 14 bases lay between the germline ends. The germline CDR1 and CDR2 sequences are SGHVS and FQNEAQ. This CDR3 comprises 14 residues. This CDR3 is CASSSREGQTEAFF. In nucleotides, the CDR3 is TGTGCCAGCAGCTCGCGGGAAGGGCAGACTGAAGCTTTCTTT.

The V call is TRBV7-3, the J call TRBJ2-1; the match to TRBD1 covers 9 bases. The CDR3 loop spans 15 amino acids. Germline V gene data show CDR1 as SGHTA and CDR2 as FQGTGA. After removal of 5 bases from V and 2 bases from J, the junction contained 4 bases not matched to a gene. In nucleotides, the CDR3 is TGTGCCAGCAGCCCGGACAGGGGAACCTACAATGAGCAGTTCTTC. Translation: CASSPDRGTYNEQFF.

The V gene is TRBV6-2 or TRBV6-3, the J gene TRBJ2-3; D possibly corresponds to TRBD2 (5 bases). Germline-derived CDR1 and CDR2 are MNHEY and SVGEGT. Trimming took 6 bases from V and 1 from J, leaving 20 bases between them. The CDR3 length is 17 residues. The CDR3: CASSPGPWQRGTDTQYF. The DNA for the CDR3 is TGTGCCAGCAGCCCTGGACCTTGGCAGAGGGGCACAGATACGCAGTATTTT.

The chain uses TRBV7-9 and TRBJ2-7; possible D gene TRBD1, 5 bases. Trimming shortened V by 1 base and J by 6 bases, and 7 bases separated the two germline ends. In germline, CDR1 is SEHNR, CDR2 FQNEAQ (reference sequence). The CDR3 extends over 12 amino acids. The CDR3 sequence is CASSLGTSEQYF. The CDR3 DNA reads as TGTGCCAGCAGCTTAGGGACAAGCGAGCAGTACTTC.